Described below is a single T cell receptor beta chain sequence and its context. The antigen is unknown. CDR1 and CDR2 from the germline V gene are SGHVS and FQNEAQ. Trimming took 3 bases from V and 2 from J; bases not matched to a gene: 16. The CDR3 has 18 amino acids. This sample was included in a study of identifying expanded T cells in peripheral blood. Study-wide results and caveats: About 1.2 clones differed between technical replicates, versus approximately 16 and 20 over time. Across healthy donors, higher total template counts meant significantly greater roughly two-week count variance.

TCRdb's copy holds only in-frame clones and misses some; the assay was immunoSEQ multiplex PCR. The sample records 50,000 to 70,000 clones, about 89% being singletons. During the collection period, no donor immune events like infections were recorded. The sample comprised blood. V is TRBV7-8 and J is TRBJ2-7; TRBD2 matches at 7 bases. This receptor was identified in a person aged 18 to 75 in good health. This CDR3 is CASSLADIGLVMAYEQYF. The CDR3 DNA reads TGTGCCAGCAGCTTGGCCGACATTGGACTAGTTATGGCCTACGAGCAGTACTTC. Complete variable domain (other parts from reference TRBV7-8 and TRBJ2-7): GAGVSQSPRYKVAKRGQDVALRCDPISGHVSLFWYQQALGQGPEFLTYFQNEAQLDKSGLPSDRFFAERPEGSVSTLKIQRTQQEDSAVYLCASSLADIGLVMAYEQYFGPGTRLTVT.